This paragraph reports one T cell receptor (beta chain). Its antigen is not known. This sample stems from a study of beta chain features in type 1 diabetes. CDR3 length: 17 residues. Trimming shortened V by 1 base and J by 1 base, and 17 bases separated the two germline ends. Looked up from germline, CDR1 is GTSNPN and CDR2 is SVGIG (reference sequence). General study findings and limits: Significant though moderate, a shortening of TCRB CDR3s appeared in all four CD4+ subsets of Type 1 diabetes patients. Highly expressing activated T cells could be over-counted with a cDNA template.

Every isolated RNA sample was fully reverse transcribed, so sequencing captured expressed TCRB transcripts. The table came from immunoSEQ multiplex PCR; TCRdb's copy has only in-frame clones and leaves some out. This table has around 150,000 clones, roughly 9% appearing once. The clonotype originates from a woman aged 30 to 39 with type 1 diabetes. This chain connects TRBV30 to TRBJ2-1, with a possible D match to TRBD2 (5 bases). The sample comprised central memory CD4+ T cells from blood. CDR3 in DNA: TGTGCCTGGAGTGATGGGCGGGTAGCAGGTTCCTACAATGAGCAGTTCTTC. Its translation: CAWSDGRVAGSYNEQFF.